This TCR beta chain comes out of a study of T cell changes during pregnancy in multiple sclerosis. The method was immunoSEQ multiplex PCR; TCRdb's version includes in-frame clones alone and lacks a portion of them. The sample records about 80,000 clones, roughly nine tenths being singletons. This CDR3 contains 15 residues. V dropped 6 bases and J dropped 7 bases, with 18 bases sitting between them. CDR1 SNHLY and CDR2 FYNNEI come from the germline V gene. This chain connects TRBV2 to TRBJ2-2, with D possibly TRBD2 on 6 matching bases. Here the sequenced sample was peripheral blood, taken before pregnancy. This clonotype was obtained from a female donor with multiple sclerosis, enrolled in a pregnancy study. CDR3 DNA: TGTGCCAGCAGCGCCGCAGGGTGGGAGGTCGGGGAGCTGTTTTTT. Amino acids: CASSAAGWEVGELFF.